This entry concerns a single T cell receptor beta chain. This specimen belongs to a study of blood T cell repertoires in COVID-19. The wider study: Acute and convalescent COVID-19 specimens originated in the United States, Italy and Spain.

The assay was immunoSEQ multiplex PCR, and TCRdb's table has in-frame clones only and misses some. The repertoire includes some 180,000 clones, approximately 90% of them detected once, and roughly 5.5% sits in the top ten. The CDR3 has 17 amino acids. The ends lost 0 bases at V and 4 bases at J; junction bases unmatched: 8. Germline lookup yields CDR1 SGDLS and CDR2 YYNGEE. The source material was peripheral blood. V usage is TRBV9 and J usage is TRBJ2-2; 8 nucleotides match TRBD2. The TCR sequence derives from a man aged 35-49 years with active or convalescent COVID-19. CDR3 loop: CASSVGRSGGTTGELFF. In DNA, the CDR3 is TGTGCCAGCAGCGTAGGTAGGAGCGGGGGCACCACCGGGGAGCTGTTTTTT.